These 14 T cell receptor beta chains share one sample of origin, sequenced in a study of T cells in Graves' hyperthyroidism and ophthalmopathy. The TCR beta CDR3 regions underwent amplification using RNA transcripts as the source. Using the HTBI primer set, a first-round RT-PCR was run on the TCR CDR3. Each CDR3 protein is one row after TCRdb ran MiXCR on the multiplex PCR reads. Here the sample spans 800,000 or so distinct CDR3 sequences, over 35% being singletons. Input material: blood. The receptors here all came from a man aged 18 to 29 with Graves' hyperthyroidism.

This clonotype was detected many times. This sequence joins TRBV29-1 and TRBJ1-1; D not certain. V was cut by 4 bases and J by 5 bases, with 17 bases left in between. The CDR3 has 14 residues. CDR1 SQVTM and CDR2 ANQGSEA come from the germline V gene. In DNA, the CDR3 is TGCAGCGTTGCGTTCCAGACCCGGCGTACTGAAGCTTTCTTT. Translated: CSVAFQTRRTEAFF.

The chain has TRBV5-6 and TRBJ2-7, with a weak D call TRBD1 (5 bases). This CDR3 region has 14 residues. Germline V gene lookup returns CDR1 SGHDT and CDR2 YYEEEE. V lost 0 bases and J lost 7, with 14 bases in between. This CDR3 reads CASSLVGLGVEQYF. The CDR3 nucleotides read TGTGCCAGCAGCTTGGTGGGGCTCGGAGTGGAGCAGTACTTC.

Only a few counts were recorded for this clonotype. The chain combines TRBV6-5 with TRBJ1-4; the D is unclear. The germline CDR1 and CDR2 sequences are MNHEY and SVGAGI. V was cut by 6 bases and J by 5 bases, with 13 bases left in between. This CDR3 region has 14 residues. The CDR3 is CASSLDGANEKLFF. CDR3 bases: TGTGCCAGCAGCTTGGACGGCGCCAATGAAAAACTGTTTTTT.

This clonotype was seen only a few times. The gene calls are TRBV7-3 and TRBJ1-2, with a weak D call TRBD1 (5 bases). V dropped 6 bases and J dropped 5 bases, with 13 bases sitting between them. CDR1 is SGHTA and CDR2 is FQGTGA in the germline V gene. The CDR3 is made up of 13 amino acids. The DNA for the CDR3 is TGTGCCAGCAGGCAGACAGATGAATATGGCTACACCTTC. Translated, it gives CASRQTDEYGYTF.

The chain combines TRBV14 with TRBJ1-6; D is uncertain. This CDR3 has 16 residues. Trimming shortened V by 0 bases and J by 7 bases, and 13 bases separated the two germline ends. Germline lookup yields CDR1 SGHDN and CDR2 FVKESK. The CDR3 protein is CASSQDHFTGNSPLHF. In DNA, the CDR3 is TGTGCCAGCAGCCAAGATCATTTTACGGGGAATTCACCCCTCCACTTT.

This chain joins TRBV4-1 and TRBJ1-1; 9 positions agree with TRBD1. Germline assignment: CDR1 MGHRA and CDR2 YSYEKL. Trimming removed 0 bases from V and 5 bases from J; junction bases left unmatched: 4. The CDR3 extends over 15 amino acids. Written as DNA, the CDR3 is TGCGCCAGCAGCCAAGAGGGACAGGGAGGGACTGAAGCTTTCTTT. Amino acids: CASSQEGQGGTEAFF.

The CDR3 spells CASTVKPSYEQYF. The CDR3 nucleotides are TGTGCCAGCACGGTCAAGCCCTCCTACGAGCAGTACTTC. The chain uses TRBV6-5 and TRBJ2-7, with D unclear. Germline V gene lookup returns CDR1 MNHEY and CDR2 SVGAGI. The CDR3 covers 13 residues. V lost 7 bases and J lost 0, with 10 bases in between.

This clonotype has at least ten counts. V gene TRBV14 combines with J gene TRBJ1-4; D uncertain. Trimming removed 3 bases from V and 0 bases from J, with 11 bases in between. The germline gives CDR1 SGHDN, CDR2 FVKESK. This CDR3 is 16 amino acids long. CDR3 sequence: CASSHLTGATNEKLFF. The CDR3 DNA reads as TGTGCCAGCAGCCATCTGACTGGCGCAACTAATGAAAAACTGTTTTTT.

The sample holds a few counts of this clonotype. The CDR3 DNA is TGTGCCAGCAGGCGCGGGGGGACCCAAGAGACCCAGTACTTC. This sequence encodes CASRRGGTQETQYF. The J gene is TRBJ2-5, the V gene TRBV11-3, with 8 bases identical to TRBD2. The CDR3 is made up of 14 amino acids. Looked up from germline, CDR1 is SGHNT and CDR2 is YENEEA. V shed 6 bases and J 1 base; nucleotides not matched to a gene: 4.

This clonotype was recorded a few times. The chain joins TRBV6-1 to TRBJ1-1; a weak D match, TRBD1 (5 bases). With 7 bases removed from V and 2 bases from J, the gap between germline ends came to 11 bases. The CDR3 is 13 residues long. Germline-derived CDR1 and CDR2 are MNHNS and SASEGT. The CDR3 protein is CASTQRGNTEAFF. In nucleotides, the CDR3 is TGTGCCAGCACCCAGAGGGGTAACACTGAAGCTTTCTTT.

The chain couples TRBV6-2 or TRBV6-3 to TRBJ2-7; D uncertain. CDR1 is MNHEY, CDR2 SVGEGT, per germline. The CDR3 extends over 12 amino acids. Trimming removed 6 bases at V and 6 bases at J, with 12 bases between. CDR3: CASSYPSVEQYF. In DNA form, the CDR3 reads TGTGCCAGCAGCTACCCCTCGGTCGAGCAGTACTTC.

V and J are TRBV12-3 or TRBV12-4 and TRBJ1-1; no definite D call. Deletions cut 6 bases from V and 0 bases from J, with 14 bases between. CDR3 length: 15 amino acids. CDR3 sequence: CASSPRMGMNTEAFF. DNA for the CDR3: TGTGCCAGCAGCCCCCGAATGGGCATGAACACTGAAGCTTTCTTT.

The chain is built from TRBV5-1 and TRBJ2-5, with TRBD2 as a possible D gene (6 bases). The germline V and J ends were trimmed by 4 bases and 5 bases, with 24 bases remaining between them. CDR1 and CDR2 (germline): SGHRS, YFSETQ. The CDR3 is 17 amino acids. The CDR3 here is CASSLHRTGTAGETQYF. In nucleotides, the CDR3 is TGCGCCAGCAGCCTCCACAGAACCGGGACCGCGGGGGAGACCCAGTACTTC. The full variable domain, its missing parts supplied by reference TRBV5-1 and TRBJ2-5, is KAGVTQTPRYLIKTRGQQVTLSCSPISGHRSVSWYQQTPGQGLQFLFEYFSETQRNKGNFPGRFSGRQFSNSRSEMNVSTLELGDSALYLCASSLHRTGTAGETQYFGPGTRLLVL.

The V and J genes are TRBV10-3 and TRBJ1-5, with TRBD1 matching 10 bases. The length of the CDR3 is 17 residues. In germline, CDR1 is ENHRY, CDR2 SYGVKD. Trimming removed 6 bases from V and 0 bases from J; junction bases left unmatched: 8. CDR3 protein: CAIRPTGTGDSNQPQHF. CDR3 in DNA: TGTGCCATCAGACCGACCGGGACAGGGGATAGCAATCAGCCCCAGCATTTT.